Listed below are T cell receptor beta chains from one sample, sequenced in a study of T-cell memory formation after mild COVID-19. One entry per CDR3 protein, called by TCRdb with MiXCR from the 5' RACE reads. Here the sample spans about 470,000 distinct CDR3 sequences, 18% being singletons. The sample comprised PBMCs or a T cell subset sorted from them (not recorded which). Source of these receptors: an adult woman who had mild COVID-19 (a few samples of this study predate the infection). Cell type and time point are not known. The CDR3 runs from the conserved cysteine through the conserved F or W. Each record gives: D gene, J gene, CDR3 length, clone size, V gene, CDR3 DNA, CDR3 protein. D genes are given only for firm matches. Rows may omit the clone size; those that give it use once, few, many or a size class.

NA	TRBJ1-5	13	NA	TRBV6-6	TGTGCCAGCAGGATCCAGGTTAATCAGCCCCAGCATTTT	CASRIQVNQPQHF
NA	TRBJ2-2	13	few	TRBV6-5	TGTGCCAGCAGTCCTGTCTCGACCGGGGAGCTGTTTTTT	CASSPVSTGELFF
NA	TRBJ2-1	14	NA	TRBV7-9	TGTGCCAGCAGCTTACAGGCTAGTTGGAATGAGCAGTTCTTC	CASSLQASWNEQFF
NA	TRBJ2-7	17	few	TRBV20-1	TGCAGTTCGTACTGGTTTAACCGGGACGACACGGCCTACGAGCAGTACTTC	CSSYWFNRDDTAYEQYF
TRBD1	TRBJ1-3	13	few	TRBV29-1	TGCAGCGCACAGGGGGATTCTGGAAACACCATATATTTT	CSAQGDSGNTIYF
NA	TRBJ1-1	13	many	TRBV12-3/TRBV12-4	TGTGCCAGCAGCTTGGGTAGGAACACTGAAGCTTTCTTT	CASSLGRNTEAFF
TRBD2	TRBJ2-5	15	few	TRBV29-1	TGCAGCGTCGAAGAGCGCGGGAGGGCCACAGAGACCCAGTACTTC	CSVEERGRATETQYF
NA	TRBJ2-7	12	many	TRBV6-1	TGTGCCAGTACCGTTTATGGTTACGAGCAGTACTTC	CASTVYGYEQYF
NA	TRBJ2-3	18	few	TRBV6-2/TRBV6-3	TGTGCCACCACGGGAAGAATGACGACCCTGCCCCTCACAGATACGCAGTATTTT	CATTGRMTTLPLTDTQYF
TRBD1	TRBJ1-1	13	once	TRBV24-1	TGTGCCACCCAGGGACAGACGCCCTTACGAGCTTTCTTT	CATQGQTPLRAFF
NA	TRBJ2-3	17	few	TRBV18	TGTGCCAGCTCACCACTGCCCAGTATTGAGAGCACAGATACGCAGTATTTT	CASSPLPSIESTDTQYF
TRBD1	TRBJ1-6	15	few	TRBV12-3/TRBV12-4	TGTGCCAGCAGTCACCGGGACAGGGGGCTATCACCCCTCCACTTT	CASSHRDRGLSPLHF
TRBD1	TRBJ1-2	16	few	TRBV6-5	TGTGCCAGCAGTTATTCGGACAGGGCCAAAGTTAATGGCTACACCTTC	CASSYSDRAKVNGYTF
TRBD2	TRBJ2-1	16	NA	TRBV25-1	TGTGACAGCAGTGACCCAGCGGGGGGCCTCTCGTATGAGCAGTTCTTC	CDSSDPAGGLSYEQFF
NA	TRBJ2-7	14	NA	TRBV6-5	TGTGCCAGCAGGCTAGCCCTTGGCAGTTACGAGCAGTACTTC	CASRLALGSYEQYF
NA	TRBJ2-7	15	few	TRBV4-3	TGCGCCAGCAGCCTGACAGCGGAAAGCTCCTACGAGCAGTACTTC	CASSLTAESSYEQYF
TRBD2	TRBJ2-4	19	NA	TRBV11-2	TGTGCCAGCAGCCCCCTGACTAGCGGGAGGCCGGGAGCCAAAAACATTCAGTACTTC	CASSPLTSGRPGAKNIQYF
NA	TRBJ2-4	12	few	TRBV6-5	TGTGCCAGCAGCCCGCCGGAGGGCCTGGTGTACTTC	CASSPPEGLVYF
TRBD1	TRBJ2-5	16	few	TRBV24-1	TGTGCCACCAGTGAAGCAGGGACAGGGGAAGGGGAGACCCAGTACTTC	CATSEAGTGEGETQYF
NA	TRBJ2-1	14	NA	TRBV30	TGTGCCTGGAGTCCCGGGGGCCGGTACAATGAGCAGTTCTTC	CAWSPGGRYNEQFF
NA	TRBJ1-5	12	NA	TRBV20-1	TGCAGTGCTAGAGATCTTTATCAGCCCCAGCATTTT	CSARDLYQPQHF
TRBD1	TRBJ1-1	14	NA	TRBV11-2	TGTGCCAGCACCGAGCCAAGGGGGCTTACTGAAGCTTTCTTT	CASTEPRGLTEAFF
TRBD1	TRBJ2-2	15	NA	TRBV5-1	TGCGCCAGCACTCGAGACACAGGGGGCAACGGGGAGCTGTTTTTT	CASTRDTGGNGELFF
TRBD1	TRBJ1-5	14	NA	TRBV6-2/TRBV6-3	TGTGCCAGCAGTGTCGGACAGGGTAGGCAGCCCCAGCATTTT	CASSVGQGRQPQHF
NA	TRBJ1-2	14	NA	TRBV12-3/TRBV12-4	TGTGCCAGCTGTTCCGATGGGGGGAACTATGGCTACACCTTC	CASCSDGGNYGYTF
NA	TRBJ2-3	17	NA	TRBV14	TGTGCCAGCAGCCAAGATCAAGTACTCGGCTCCACAGATACGCAGTATTTT	CASSQDQVLGSTDTQYF
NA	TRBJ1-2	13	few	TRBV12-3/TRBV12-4	TGTGCCAGCAGCTTTACAGGGAACCGGGGCTACACCTTC	CASSFTGNRGYTF
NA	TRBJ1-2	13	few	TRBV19	TGTGCCAGTAACACGAGGGATAACTATGGCTACACCTTC	CASNTRDNYGYTF
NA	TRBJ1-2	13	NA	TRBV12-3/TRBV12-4	TGTGCCAGCAGTTTCGGCAGGGAGGATGGCTACACCTTC	CASSFGREDGYTF
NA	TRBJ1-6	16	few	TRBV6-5	TGTGCCAGCAGTACTCCCTACAGCTCCTATAATTCACCCCTCCACTTT	CASSTPYSSYNSPLHF
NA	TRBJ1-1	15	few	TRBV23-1	TGCGCCACCCCGGGCCGGGACCCCGAGGAAGGTGAAGCTTTCTTT	CATPGRDPEEGEAFF
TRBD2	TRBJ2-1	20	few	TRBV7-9	TGTGCCAGCAGCTTCCCCAGCGGGGGGGTAACTTTTACCTCCTACAATGAGCAGTTCTTC	CASSFPSGGVTFTSYNEQFF
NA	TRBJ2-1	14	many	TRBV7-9	TGTGCCAGCAGCTTTGACGAGAGGATTAATGAGCAGTTCTTC	CASSFDERINEQFF
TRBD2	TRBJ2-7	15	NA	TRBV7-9	TGTGCCAGCAGCCTGACACTGACCGGGAGGGACGAGCAGTACTTC	CASSLTLTGRDEQYF
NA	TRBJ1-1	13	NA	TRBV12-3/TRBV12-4	TGTGCCAGCAGTTTCCGGATGAACACTGAAGCTTTCTTT	CASSFRMNTEAFF
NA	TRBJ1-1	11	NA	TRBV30	TGTGCCTGGAGCGGAGGGGCTGAAGCTTTCTTT	CAWSGGAEAFF
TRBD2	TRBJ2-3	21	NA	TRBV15	TGTGCCACCAGCAGAGATCCTCCCATTGAGCGGGGGGGCGATAGCACAGATACGCAGTATTTT	CATSRDPPIERGGDSTDTQYF